The sequence of this T cell receptor beta chain was determined in a study of blood T cell repertoires in COVID-19. About the research overall: Italy, Spain and the United States were the sources of the convalescent and acute COVID-19 samples. In each case, the material was cDNA or gDNA derived from T cells, B-cell-depleted T cells, or PBMCs.

Libraries were prepared by immunoSEQ multiplex PCR; TCRdb keeps only in-frame clonotypes and omits some of them. The sample carries some 290,000 clones, roughly 90% recorded once. V dropped 2 bases and J dropped 4 bases, with 11 bases sitting between them. In germline, CDR1 is MNHEY, CDR2 SVGAGI. The CDR3 runs 14 residues. The chain combines TRBV6-5 with TRBJ1-2; D gene unclear. The sample comprised PBMCs or T cells enriched from blood (not recorded which). This sequence originates from a woman aged 25 to 45 who had been exposed to COVID-19. CDR3 amino acids: CASSYRKEGYGYTF. The CDR3 bases are TGTGCCAGCAGTTACAGGAAAGAGGGCTATGGCTACACCTTC.